These 2 T cell receptor beta chains share one sample of origin, sequenced in a study of OX40 agonist ivuxolimab in advanced cancers. The repertoire was sequenced with immunoSEQ multiplex PCR; TCRdb's copy has only in-frame clones and lacks some. The sample contains some 100,000 clones, over 75% of which appear only once. Material: CD4+ or CD8+ T cells sorted from blood, obtained in a trial of the OX40 agonist ivuxolimab. The receptors come from an adult with an advanced solid tumor such as melanoma, head and neck, liver or kidney cancer.

This sequence joins TRBV29-1 and TRBJ2-3; tentative D call: TRBD2 (5 bases). CDR1 and CDR2 from the germline V gene are SQVTM and ANQGSEA. The V gene lost 5 bases and the J gene lost 2 bases, with 11 bases spanning the gap. CDR3 length: 13 amino acids. CDR3 DNA sequence: TGCAGCGTTACCAGCGGCGCCACAGATACGCAGTATTTT. Translated, it gives CSVTSGATDTQYF.

The chain carries TRBV19 and TRBJ1-1; TRBD1 might be the D (5 bases). Germline V gives CDR1 LNHDA, CDR2 SQIVND (reference sequence). Trimming shortened V by 1 base and J by 4 bases, and 16 bases separated the two germline ends. This CDR3 is 16 amino acids long. The CDR3 loop is CASSIGDLPLGTEAFF. The CDR3 bases are TGTGCCAGTAGTATAGGGGACTTACCCCTGGGCACTGAAGCTTTCTTT. Using reference TRBV19 and TRBJ1-1 for the parts outside the CDR3, the full variable domain is DGGITQSPKYLFRKEGQNVTLSCEQNLNHDAMYWYRQDPGQGLRLIYYSQIVNDFQKGDIAEGYSVSREKKESFPLTVTSAQKNPTAFYLCASSIGDLPLGTEAFFGQGTRLTVV.